The source of this T cell receptor beta chain is a study of naive and memory T cell subsets. Two oligonucleotides, mixed equimolar, formed the beta constant-region primer covering TRBC1 and TRBC2. TCRdb re-derived calls from the UMI-ligation and nested PCR reads in MiXCR, one entry per CDR3 protein. The sample includes approximately 140,000 distinct CDR3 sequences, 15% to 20% of them seen just once. This CDR3 is 13 amino acids long. V lost 3 bases and J lost 5; bases outside the gene matches: 1. Germline-derived CDR1 and CDR2 are SGHTA and FQGNSA. Material for sequencing was naive CD4+ T cells from blood. The chain couples TRBV7-2 to TRBJ2-4; 7 bases align to TRBD1. The receptor was isolated from a human donor in good health. The CDR3 DNA is TGTGCCAGCAGCTTCGGGACAGAAAACATTCAGTACTTC. Protein sequence: CASSFGTENIQYF.